The TCR beta chain under discussion was sequenced for a study of T cell clones after liver transplantation. The overall study: Samples came from ITN030ST, which attempted immunosuppression withdrawal within 2 years of liver transplantation. Patients counted as tolerant after at least one year off all immunosuppression, enzymes not exceeding twice normal.

Note on this clone: The antigen remains undetermined.

Study findings and constraints: Donor-reactive sequences fell more than third party-reactive ones, suggesting partial deletion.

CD3+CD4+ and CD3+CD8+ cells were FACS-sorted from thawed unstimulated PBMCs. V was shortened by 7 bases and J by 10 bases, with 14 bases between the two germline ends. CDR3 length equals 12 residues. Per the germline V gene, CDR1 is MNHNS and CDR2 is SASEGT. Profiled with immunoSEQ multiplex PCR; TCRdb holds only in-frame clones, not every one. In the table there are approximately 75,000 clones, 80% of which are singletons. This chain joins TRBV6-1 and TRBJ2-1; D gene unclear. This TCR came from a human patient who received a liver transplant. Some T cells may trace back to the graft donor. The specimen comprised CD4+ T cells from blood, sampled 12 months after liver transplant. This CDR3 is CASTEGYSEQFF. The CDR3 DNA reads as TGTGCCAGCACCGAAGGTTACAGCGAGCAGTTCTTC.